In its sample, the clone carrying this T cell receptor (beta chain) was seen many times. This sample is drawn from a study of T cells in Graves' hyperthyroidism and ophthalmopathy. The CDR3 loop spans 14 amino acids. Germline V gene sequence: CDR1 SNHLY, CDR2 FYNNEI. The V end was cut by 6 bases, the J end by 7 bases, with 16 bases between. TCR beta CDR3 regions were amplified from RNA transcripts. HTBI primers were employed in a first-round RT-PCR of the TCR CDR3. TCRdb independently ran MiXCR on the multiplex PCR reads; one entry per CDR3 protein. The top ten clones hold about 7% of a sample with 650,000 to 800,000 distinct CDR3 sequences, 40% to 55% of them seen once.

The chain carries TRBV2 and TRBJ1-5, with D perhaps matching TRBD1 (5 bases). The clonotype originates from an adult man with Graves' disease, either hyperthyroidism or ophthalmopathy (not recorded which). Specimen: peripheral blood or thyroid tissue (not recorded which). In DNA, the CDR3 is TGTGCCAGCAGCCTTGATCGGGGGAGGCAGCCCCAGCATTTT. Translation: CASSLDRGRQPQHF.